Each of the 30 T cell receptor beta chains below was sequenced from the same sample in a study of blood T cell repertoires in COVID-19. Profiled with immunoSEQ multiplex PCR; TCRdb holds only in-frame clones, not every one. Of 450,000 or so clones listed, approximately 89% are singletons. The specimen sequenced was peripheral blood. These receptor sequences come from a man aged 18 to 29 with COVID-19, enrolled during active disease.

The CDR3 nucleotides read TGTGCCAGCAGCTTGACAGGCGCTAATGAAAAACTGTTTTTT. Translated: CASSLTGANEKLFF. The rearrangement joins TRBV2 to TRBJ1-4; the D gene is possibly TRBD1 (6 bases). Trimming shortened V by 6 bases and J by 3 bases, and 11 bases separated the two germline ends. This CDR3 region has 14 residues. In germline, CDR1 is SNHLY, CDR2 FYNNEI.

The chain joins TRBV18 to TRBJ2-6; 7 positions agree with TRBD1. Germline V lookup: CDR1 KGHSH, CDR2 LQKENI. The CDR3 runs 15 residues. Germline trimming cut 5 bases from V and 2 bases from J; bases unmatched to any gene: 3. The CDR3 here is CASSLTGAGANVLTF. CDR3 nucleotides: TGTGCCAGCTCATTAACAGGGGCTGGGGCCAACGTCCTGACTTTC.

The V call is TRBV27, the J call TRBJ1-1; 7 nucleotides align to TRBD1. V was clipped by 8 bases and J by 9 bases; unmatched bases: 12. This CDR3 spans 13 amino acids. CDR1 is MNHEY, CDR2 SMNVEV, per germline (reference sequence). The CDR3 bases are TGTGCCAGCTCTCTGGGACAGTGGAGCAAAGCTTTCTTT. Its translation is CASSLGQWSKAFF.

V gene TRBV4-1 combines with J gene TRBJ2-5, with D perhaps TRBD2 (5 bases). Trimming removed 0 bases at V and 1 base at J, with 15 bases between. The CDR3 runs to 17 residues. The germline gives CDR1 MGHRA, CDR2 YSYEKL. The chain's CDR3 is CASSQEGAPGFQETQYF. CDR3 in DNA: TGCGCCAGCAGCCAAGAGGGAGCACCAGGCTTCCAAGAGACCCAGTACTTC.

The chain carries TRBV6-5 and TRBJ2-4; possibly TRBD1 for D (5 bases). Per the germline V gene, CDR1 is MNHEY and CDR2 is SVGAGI. V lost 2 bases, J lost 2 bases, and 10 bases lay in between. The CDR3 length is 15 residues. Here the CDR3 reads CASSYHRTTKNIQYF. CDR3 sequence (DNA): TGTGCCAGCAGTTACCACAGGACGACCAAAAACATTCAGTACTTC.

This clone was seen more than once but under ten times. The V gene is TRBV24-1, the J gene TRBJ2-7; perhaps TRBD1 as D (6 bases). This CDR3 is built from 14 residues. CDR1 is KGHDR, CDR2 SFDVKD, per germline. Trimming removed 3 bases at V and 3 bases at J, with 11 bases between. CDR3 residues: CATSDTGSLYEQYF. In DNA, the CDR3 is TGTGCCACCAGTGATACAGGGTCGCTCTACGAGCAGTACTTC.

This chain joins TRBV5-1 and TRBJ2-4; 7 bases match TRBD2. CDR3 length: 16 residues. The J segment lost 8 bases and the V segment lost 5 bases, leaving 16 bases of the junction unmatched. Germline CDR1 reads SGHRS; CDR2 reads YFSETQ. CDR3 region: CASSYQPGLMDHIQYF. The DNA of the CDR3 is TGCGCCAGCAGTTATCAGCCGGGACTAATGGACCACATTCAGTACTTC.

This chain uses TRBV28 with TRBJ2-1; 9 bases are a match to TRBD1. There are 15 residues in the CDR3. Germline V gives CDR1 MDHEN, CDR2 SYDVKM. V trimming: 6 bases; J trimming: 8 bases; junction bases outside the gene matches: 11. The CDR3 DNA reads as TGTGCCAGCAGAGGTCCCGGGACAGGGATCGATGAGCAGTTCTTC. Residues: CASRGPGTGIDEQFF. Variable domain in full (rest from reference TRBV28 and TRBJ2-1): DVKVTQSSRYLVKRTGEKVFLECVQDMDHENMFWYRQDPGLGLRLIYFSYDVKMKEKGDIPEGYSVSREKKERFSLILESASTNQTSMYLCASRGPGTGIDEQFFGPGTRLTVL.

The chain has TRBV10-1 and TRBJ2-3, with TRBD2 matching 11 bases. The V gene end was trimmed by 5 bases and the J gene end by 4 bases; junction bases not matched to a gene: 2. Per the germline V gene, CDR1 is WNHNN and CDR2 is SYGVQD (reference sequence). This CDR3 is built from 14 residues. CDR3 in DNA: TGCGCCAGCAGTTCTAGCGGGAGGTCAGATACGCAGTATTTT. Amino acid sequence: CASSSSGRSDTQYF.

The V gene is TRBV20-1, the J gene TRBJ1-5, with 9 bases aligning to TRBD1. Germline V CDR1 and CDR2: DFQATT, SNEGSKA (reference sequence). The J segment lost 3 bases and the V segment lost 3 bases, leaving 6 bases of the junction unmatched. CDR3 length: 15 amino acids. CDR3 bases: TGCAGTGCTAGTGGGGACAGGGTCGACAATCAGCCCCAGCATTTT. This encodes CSASGDRVDNQPQHF.

V usage is TRBV28 and J usage is TRBJ2-1, with 9 positions matching TRBD2. V was pared by 7 bases and J by 3 bases, with 19 bases of the junction left unmatched. Per germline, CDR1 MDHEN and CDR2 SYDVKM. The CDR3 covers 19 residues. In nucleotides, the CDR3 is TGTGCCAGCACCGCCGGGGGGAGCGGGAGGTGGGATCACTACAATGAGCAGTTCTTC. It yields the protein CASTAGGSGRWDHYNEQFF.

The chain joins TRBV27 to TRBJ2-2; 7 nucleotides line up with TRBD2. The trim removed 3 bases at V and 6 bases at J, leaving 13 bases unmatched. The germline V gene encodes CDR1 MNHEY and CDR2 SMNVEV (reference sequence). The CDR3 has 17 amino acids. CDR3 bases: TGTGCCAGCAGTTTGCTCTGGTCGCGACTAGCATCCGGGGAGCTGTTTTTT. Translation gives CASSLLWSRLASGELFF.

This chain uses TRBV5-4 with TRBJ2-3, with 8 nucleotides matching TRBD2. The CDR3 consists of 14 residues. Trimming took 4 bases from V and 3 from J; bases not matched to a gene: 4. The germline gives CDR1 SGHNT, CDR2 YYREEE (reference sequence). The CDR3 spells CASSRRGRTDTQYF. In DNA, the CDR3 is TGTGCCAGCAGCCGTCGCGGGAGGACAGATACGCAGTATTTT.

CDR3 amino acids: CASSQDSGLARTGELFF. The CDR3 region has the DNA TGCGCCAGCAGCCAAGACTCGGGACTAGCGAGGACCGGGGAGCTGTTTTTT. The chain couples TRBV4-1 to TRBJ2-2; 10 nucleotides match TRBD2. The CDR3 sequence is 17 residues long. V trimming: 0 bases; J trimming: 5 bases; junction bases outside the gene matches: 6. The V gene's germline CDR1 is MGHRA and CDR2 YSYEKL.

The rearrangement joins TRBV13 to TRBJ1-5, with 8 bases identical to TRBD1. The CDR3 consists of 14 residues. Germline CDR1 PRHDT, CDR2 FYEKMQ (reference sequence). The trim removed 4 bases at V and 5 bases at J, leaving 4 bases unmatched. The CDR3 loop reads CASSSGGLDQPQHF. The CDR3 DNA reads as TGTGCCAGCAGCTCAGGGGGCTTGGATCAGCCCCAGCATTTT.

CDR3 nucleotide sequence: TGCGCCAGCAGCTCGGGACAGGGGAACGAGCAGTACTTC. Its protein is CASSSGQGNEQYF. V usage is TRBV5-1 and J usage is TRBJ2-7; 10 nucleotides match TRBD1. Germline CDR1 and CDR2: SGHRS and YFSETQ. The junction had 2 bases not matched to a gene; V was cut back by 3 bases and J by 5 bases. This CDR3 is built from 13 residues.

The V and J genes are TRBV19 and TRBJ1-3, with TRBD1 matching over 7 bases. From germline, CDR1 is LNHDA and CDR2 SQIVND (reference sequence). This CDR3 comprises 16 residues. J was trimmed by 4 bases and V by 6 bases; bases with no gene match: 12. CDR3 sequence: CASRGNRGSPGNTIYF. DNA for the CDR3: TGTGCCAGTAGGGGAAACAGGGGTTCACCGGGAAACACCATATATTTT.

The chain recombines TRBV3-1 (or the pseudogene TRBV3-2) with TRBJ1-1; D perhaps matches TRBD1 (5 bases). The V and J ends lost 0 bases and 2 bases respectively, with 10 bases between them. This CDR3 spans 15 amino acids. The germline V gene encodes CDR1 LGHDT and CDR2 YNNKEL (reference sequence). CDR3 sequence (DNA): TGTGCCAGCAGCCAAGATCGTCAGGGCAACACTGAAGCTTTCTTT. Its protein is CASSQDRQGNTEAFF.

The V call is TRBV14, the J call TRBJ2-5; D is unclear. CDR1 is SGHDN and CDR2 is FVKESK in the germline V gene. This CDR3 is built from 14 residues. V was clipped by 2 bases and J by 5 bases, with 12 bases between them. CDR3 sequence (DNA): TGTGCCAGCAGCCAATCAGTTCCCCCGGAGACCCAGTACTTC. This translates into CASSQSVPPETQYF.

This chain joins TRBV6-1 and TRBJ2-3; perhaps TRBD2 as D (6 bases). CDR3 length: 15 amino acids. Germline values: CDR1 MNHNS, CDR2 SASEGT. Deletions cut 0 bases from V and 6 bases from J, with 13 bases between. CDR3 protein: CASSEAHGRGDTQYF. As DNA, the CDR3 is TGTGCCAGCAGTGAAGCGCACGGGAGAGGTGATACGCAGTATTTT.

The V gene is TRBV2, the J gene TRBJ2-1; 12 nucleotides match TRBD1. Germline CDR1 reads SNHLY; CDR2 reads FYNNEI. The CDR3 is 15 residues long. After removal of 5 bases from V and 10 bases from J, the junction contained 9 bases not matched to a gene. The CDR3 here is CASSWEGQGAKEQFF. The CDR3 DNA reads as TGTGCCAGCAGTTGGGAGGGACAGGGGGCGAAAGAGCAGTTCTTC.

The chain employs TRBV7-8 and TRBJ1-6, with TRBD1 as a possible D gene (6 bases). With 5 bases removed from V and 3 bases from J, the gap between germline ends came to 14 bases. The CDR3 is made up of 16 amino acids. Germline V lookup: CDR1 SGHVS, CDR2 FQNEAQ. CDR3 amino acids: CASSPRTVNYNSPLHF. The CDR3 DNA reads TGTGCCAGCAGCCCTAGGACAGTAAACTATAATTCACCCCTCCACTTT. The full variable domain, in which reference TRBV7-8 and TRBJ1-6 provide the parts outside the CDR3, is GAGVSQSPRYKVAKRGQDVALRCDPISGHVSLFWYQQALGQGPEFLTYFQNEAQLDKSGLPSDRFFAERPEGSVSTLKIQRTQQEDSAVYLCASSPRTVNYNSPLHFGNGTRLTVT.

The V call is TRBV4-1, the J call TRBJ1-2, with 7 bases aligning to TRBD1. CDR1 and CDR2 (germline): MGHRA, YSYEKL. This CDR3 spans 13 amino acids. With 2 bases clipped from V and 6 bases from J, the junction kept 3 bases outside the gene matches. For the CDR3, the DNA is TGCGCCAGCAGCCAAACAGGGGTAGATGGCTACACCTTC. Its protein product is CASSQTGVDGYTF.

The J gene is TRBJ2-7, the V gene TRBV10-3; 9 nucleotides match TRBD1. J was trimmed by 2 bases and V by 10 bases; bases with no gene match: 9. Germline V gene lookup returns CDR1 ENHRY and CDR2 SYGVKD. The CDR3 is 14 amino acids. This CDR3 is CATAGTGTPYEQYF. CDR3 bases: TGTGCCACGGCCGGGACAGGGACTCCCTACGAGCAGTACTTC.

The rearrangement joins TRBV5-6 to TRBJ2-6; 8 bases are a match to TRBD1. Germline loops: CDR1 SGHDT, CDR2 YYEEEE. This CDR3 is built from 17 residues. The J segment lost 3 bases and the V segment lost 2 bases, leaving 7 bases of the junction unmatched. In DNA form, the CDR3 reads TGTGCCAGCAGCTTTCTGACAGGGGAGGATGGGGCCAACGTCCTGACTTTC. It yields the protein CASSFLTGEDGANVLTF.

The genes are TRBV19 and TRBJ2-1, with D perhaps TRBD2 (5 bases). Germline V gene lookup returns CDR1 LNHDA and CDR2 SQIVND (reference sequence). The CDR3 is 12 residues long. V was pared by 5 bases and J by 9 bases, with 11 bases between. The CDR3 DNA reads as TGTGCCAGTAGTCTACTAGTAGGTGAGCAGTTCTTC. The encoded protein is CASSLLVGEQFF.

This chain links TRBV6-1 with TRBJ2-1; 7 bases are a match to TRBD2. Germline V gives CDR1 MNHNS, CDR2 SASEGT. The CDR3 extends over 11 amino acids. V dropped 3 bases and J dropped 13; count of bases not matched to a gene: 3. CDR3 amino acids: CASSESGIQFF. As DNA, the CDR3 is TGTGCCAGCAGTGAGAGCGGGATACAGTTCTTC.

The chain links TRBV27 to TRBJ2-3; 8 bases agree with TRBD1. The CDR3 consists of 13 residues. With 5 bases clipped from V and 4 bases from J, the junction kept 2 bases outside the gene matches. Per the germline V gene, CDR1 is MNHEY and CDR2 is SMNVEV (reference sequence). The CDR3 coding sequence is TGTGCCAGCAGTCAACAGGGGGCAGATACGCAGTATTTT. Its translation is CASSQQGADTQYF.

The chain uses TRBV18 and TRBJ2-3; 9 positions match TRBD2. This CDR3 contains 18 residues. The V gene's germline CDR1 is KGHSH and CDR2 LQKENI. J was trimmed by 1 base and V by 10 bases; bases with no gene match: 18. CDR3 nucleotides: TGTGCCACCACCACCAGTGCGGGAGGGAAAAGCGGCACAGATACGCAGTATTTT. Translation gives CATTTSAGGKSGTDTQYF.

The chain recombines TRBV5-4 with TRBJ2-3, with D perhaps TRBD2 (5 bases). CDR1 and CDR2 (germline): SGHNT, YYREEE (reference sequence). Trimming removed 0 bases at V and 0 bases at J, with 11 bases between. The CDR3 extends over 16 amino acids. This chain's CDR3 is CASSLGLAPSTDTQYF. For the CDR3, the DNA is TGTGCCAGCAGCTTGGGGCTAGCTCCTAGCACAGATACGCAGTATTTT. Complete variable domain (other parts from reference TRBV5-4 and TRBJ2-3): ETGVTQSPTHLIKTRGQQVTLRCSSQSGHNTVSWYQQALGQGPQFIFQYYREEENGRGNFPPRFSGLQFPNYSSELNVNALELDDSALYLCASSLGLAPSTDTQYFGPGTRLTVL.